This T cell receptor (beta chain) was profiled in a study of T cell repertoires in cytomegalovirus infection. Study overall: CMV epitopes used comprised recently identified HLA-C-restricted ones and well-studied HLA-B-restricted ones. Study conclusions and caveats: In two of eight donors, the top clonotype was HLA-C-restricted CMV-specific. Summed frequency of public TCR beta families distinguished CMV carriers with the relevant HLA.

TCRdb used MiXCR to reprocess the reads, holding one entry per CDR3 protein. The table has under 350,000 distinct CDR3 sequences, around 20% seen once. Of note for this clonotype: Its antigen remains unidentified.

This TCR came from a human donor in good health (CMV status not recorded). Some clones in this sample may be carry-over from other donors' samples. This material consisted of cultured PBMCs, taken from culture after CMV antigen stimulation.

The DNA of the CDR3 is TGTGCCAGTAGCCCGGGACTAGCGGAGGCAGATACGCAGTATTTT. Its translation: CASSPGLAEADTQYF. The chain is built from TRBV19 and TRBJ2-3; 11 bases line up with TRBD2. This CDR3 spans 15 amino acids. The V and J ends lost 6 bases and 4 bases, in that order; junction bases with no gene match: 6. Germline V lookup: CDR1 LNHDA, CDR2 SQIVND (reference sequence).